This note documents a single T cell receptor (beta chain) sequence. Its matching antigen is unknown. This entry comes from a study of blood T cells in healthy people across ages. CDR3 length: 13 amino acids. V was clipped by 5 bases and J by 0 bases; unmatched bases: 1. Germline V gene lookup returns CDR1 DFQATT and CDR2 SNEGSKA (reference sequence). It was with a sample-barcoded 5' primer and a J-beta primer mix that a second PCR of roughly 7 to 12 cycles was run. TCRdb analysed the 5' RACE reads with MiXCR anew, one entry per CDR3 protein. The sample comprises 710,000 or so distinct CDR3 sequences, 32% of which are singletons, and approximately 15% rests with the top ten. The sample, around 10 milliliters of peripheral blood, was drawn from each donor. Total RNA, at least 6 micrograms per sample, was extracted from PBMCs. The study, taken as a whole, reports: Donor CMV status, an unknown factor, possibly confounded changes in expanded clonotypes.

This receptor was taken from a woman of 80 years or more in good health. Source material: blood. The chain couples TRBV20-1 to TRBJ1-3; TRBD1 agrees at 7 bases. This CDR3 reads CSAWDSSGNTIYF. The CDR3 bases are TGCAGTGCTTGGGACAGCTCTGGAAACACCATATATTTT.